These 27 T cell receptor beta chains share one sample of origin, sequenced in a study of Ad26.COV2.S vaccination and SARS-CoV-2 variants. Treatment specified: approximately 18 received Ad26.COV2.S at low or high dose, single or two shots; about 5 received placebo; per-sample allocation not given. Following the first vaccine or placebo injection, samples were taken on day 63. The protocol was immunoSEQ multiplex PCR, while the TCRdb copy is restricted to in-frame clones and leaves out a portion. Here the sample spans about 350,000 clones, roughly 81% being singletons. Sequenced here: peripheral blood, sampled in a trial of Ad26.COV2.S vaccine versus placebo. The receptors were sampled from a person between 18 and 65 years old who received the Ad26.COV2.S COVID-19 vaccine or a placebo.

The J gene is TRBJ2-3, the V gene TRBV5-5, with 10 bases matching TRBD1. Germline assignment: CDR1 SGHKS and CDR2 YYEKEE (reference sequence). Unmatched junction bases numbered 11, after V lost 3 bases and J lost 4 bases. CDR3 length equals 17 residues. In nucleotides, the CDR3 is TGTGCCAGCAGCTCCCGGACAGACAGGGGGCTCCCAGATACGCAGTATTTT. Its translation is CASSSRTDRGLPDTQYF.

V gene TRBV10-1 combines with J gene TRBJ1-5, with 7 nucleotides matching TRBD1. The CDR3 sequence is 12 residues long. With 5 bases clipped from V and 5 bases from J, the junction kept 0 bases outside the gene matches. CDR1 is WNHNN, CDR2 SYGVQD, per germline (reference sequence). DNA of the CDR3: TGCGCCAGCAGTACAGGGGATCAGCCCCAGCATTTT. This translates into CASSTGDQPQHF.

This clone was found a few times. This chain uses TRBV11-2 with TRBJ2-3; D ambiguous. V was cut by 5 bases and J by 4 bases, with 19 bases left in between. CDR3 size: 16 residues. The germline CDR1 and CDR2 sequences are SGHAT and FQNNGV. In DNA form, the CDR3 reads TGTGCCAGCAGCCCCCGAAGTAGCTCTAATGCAGATACGCAGTATTTT. Translation gives CASSPRSSSNADTQYF.

This chain connects TRBV5-4 to TRBJ2-1, with TRBD2 matching 8 bases. Looked up from germline, CDR1 is SGHNT and CDR2 is YYREEE (reference sequence). The J segment lost 1 base and the V segment lost 8 bases, leaving 8 bases of the junction unmatched. The CDR3 covers 15 residues. CDR3 protein: CASHPSGSSYNEQFF. The CDR3 coding sequence is TGTGCCAGTCACCCCAGCGGGAGTTCCTACAATGAGCAGTTCTTC.

This clone was recorded once. The chain recombines TRBV10-3 with TRBJ2-1; 10 bases align to TRBD1. Per the germline V gene, CDR1 is ENHRY and CDR2 is SYGVKD. The CDR3 runs 16 residues. Trimming removed 4 bases from V and 7 bases from J; junction bases left unmatched: 10. The CDR3 nucleotides read TGTGCCATCAGTGCGGCGGGACAGGGGATACCTAATGAGCAGTTCTTC. Translating gives CAISAAGQGIPNEQFF.

A few counts support this clone. The V gene is TRBV4-1, the J gene TRBJ2-5; perhaps TRBD2 as D (5 bases). The CDR3 is 15 residues long. V was trimmed by 0 bases and J by 5 bases, leaving 13 bases between them. The germline CDR1 and CDR2 sequences are MGHRA and YSYEKL. The CDR3 coding sequence is TGCGCCAGCAGCCAAGAATATCCTAGCCGGGAGACCCAGTACTTC. Translating gives CASSQEYPSRETQYF.

The rearrangement joins TRBV5-1 to TRBJ1-3; tentatively, D is TRBD1 (6 bases). Trimming left V 0 bases short and J 2 bases short, with 9 bases between. Germline CDR1 reads SGHRS; CDR2 reads YFSETQ. The CDR3 has 15 residues. Here the CDR3 DNA reads TGCGCCAGCAGCTTGGACAGGGAGGCTGGAAACACCATATATTTT. It yields the protein CASSLDREAGNTIYF. The variable domain in full, with the rest retrieved from reference TRBV5-1 and TRBJ1-3, is KAGVTQTPRYLIKTRGQQVTLSCSPISGHRSVSWYQQTPGQGLQFLFEYFSETQRNKGNFPGRFSGRQFSNSRSEMNVSTLELGDSALYLCASSLDREAGNTIYFGEGSWLTVV.

This clone has a single count. The chain recombines TRBV28 with TRBJ2-1, with 7 bases lining up with TRBD2. V dropped 6 bases and J dropped 3; count of bases not matched to a gene: 5. Per the germline V gene, CDR1 is MDHEN and CDR2 is SYDVKM. This CDR3 has 14 residues. The chain's CDR3 is CASRREKGYNEQFF. CDR3 DNA: TGTGCCAGCAGGCGGGAGAAGGGCTACAATGAGCAGTTCTTC.

This clone was observed a few times. The chain uses TRBV6-5 and TRBJ2-2; D is uncertain. Looked up from germline, CDR1 is MNHEY and CDR2 is SVGAGI. CDR3 length: 15 amino acids. V was clipped by 6 bases and J by 3 bases, with 14 bases between them. In DNA form, the CDR3 reads TGTGCCAGCAGCCACACCGGACGGGACACCGGGGAGCTGTTTTTT. It specifies CASSHTGRDTGELFF.

V is TRBV7-9 and J is TRBJ2-3; perhaps TRBD2 as D (5 bases). The CDR3 extends over 13 amino acids. V lost 8 bases to trimming and J lost 4 bases, with 13 bases between them. Per germline, CDR1 SEHNR and CDR2 FQNEAQ (reference sequence). The CDR3 DNA is TGTGCCAGCGGTGAGGGATTAGCAGATACGCAGTATTTT. The encoded protein is CASGEGLADTQYF.

The J gene is TRBJ2-7, the V gene TRBV7-2; D not certain. The V end lost 1 base, the J end lost 5 bases, and 9 bases lay between the germline ends. The CDR3 is 13 amino acids. Germline CDR1 reads SGHTA; CDR2 reads FQGNSA. CDR3: CASSLVRLNEQYF. CDR3 sequence (DNA): TGTGCCAGCAGCTTAGTTCGGCTAAACGAGCAGTACTTC. The full variable domain, in which reference TRBV7-2 and TRBJ2-7 provide the parts outside the CDR3, is GAGVSQSPSNKVTEKGKDVELRCDPISGHTALYWYRQSLGQGLEFLIYFQGNSAPDKSGLPSDRFSAERTGGSVSTLTIQRTQQEDSAVYLCASSLVRLNEQYFGPGTRLTVT.

The V and J genes are TRBV2 and TRBJ1-2, with D possibly TRBD1 on 6 matching bases. Germline lookup yields CDR1 SNHLY and CDR2 FYNNEI. The CDR3 loop spans 14 amino acids. The V end was cut by 6 bases, the J end by 6 bases, with 17 bases between. In nucleotides, the CDR3 is TGTGCCAGCAGCTGGGGCGAAGGGGGGGATGGCTACACCTTC. This translates into CASSWGEGGDGYTF.

This chain links TRBV28 with TRBJ2-2; 8 nucleotides match TRBD1. J lost 7 bases, V lost 5 bases, and 6 bases had no gene match. The CDR3 runs to 14 residues. Germline CDR1 is MDHEN and CDR2 is SYDVKM. The CDR3 here is CASSKRQGIGELFF. As DNA, the CDR3 is TGTGCCAGCAGTAAACGACAGGGGATCGGGGAGCTGTTTTTT. The variable domain in full, completed from reference TRBV28 and TRBJ2-2, reads DVKVTQSSRYLVKRTGEKVFLECVQDMDHENMFWYRQDPGLGLRLIYFSYDVKMKEKGDIPEGYSVSREKKERFSLILESASTNQTSMYLCASSKRQGIGELFFGEGSRLTVL.

This clone showed up just a few times. The chain links TRBV5-1 to TRBJ2-2; 8 positions agree with TRBD1. The CDR3 extends over 16 amino acids. From germline, CDR1 is SGHRS and CDR2 YFSETQ. With 6 bases clipped from V and 0 bases from J, the junction kept 7 bases outside the gene matches. CDR3 region: CASNSAQGANTGELFF. The CDR3 DNA is TGCGCCAGCAATTCGGCACAGGGGGCGAACACCGGGGAGCTGTTTTTT.

The genes are TRBV30 and TRBJ1-2; D possibly corresponds to TRBD1 (5 bases). The CDR3 has 11 amino acids. Per germline, CDR1 GTSNPN and CDR2 SVGIG (reference sequence). The V end was cut by 5 bases, the J end by 4 bases, with 8 bases between. The CDR3 nucleotides read TGTGCCTGGGGGACGGCCTATGGCTACACCTTC. Encoded protein: CAWGTAYGYTF. The full variable domain, rest sourced from reference TRBV30 and TRBJ1-2, is SQTIHQWPATLVQPVGSPLSLECTVEGTSNPNLYWYRQAAGRGLQLLFYSVGIGQISSEVPQNLSASRPQDRQFILSSKKLLLSDSGFYLCAWGTAYGYTFGSGTRLTVV.

The rearrangement links TRBV12-5 to TRBJ1-1; D is unresolved. Germline CDR1 and CDR2: LGHNT and FRNRAP. The CDR3 covers 15 residues. V shed 1 base and J shed 4 bases, with 13 bases lying between them. The CDR3 DNA reads TGTGCTAGTGGTTTGGCTTTACAACGGGGCACTGAAGCTTTCTTT. Its translation: CASGLALQRGTEAFF.

V and J are TRBV5-1 and TRBJ2-3; 7 positions agree with TRBD2. Germline CDR1 is SGHRS and CDR2 is YFSETQ. The CDR3 spans 16 residues. The V gene end was trimmed by 0 bases and the J gene end by 7 bases; junction bases not matched to a gene: 11. In nucleotides, the CDR3 is TGCGCCAGCAGCTTGGATCCCGGGAGGACTGCAAATACGCAGTATTTT. This codes for CASSLDPGRTANTQYF.

V gene TRBV5-1 combines with J gene TRBJ2-7; 10 nucleotides line up with TRBD1. CDR3 length: 15 amino acids. Trimming cost V 4 bases and J 6 bases; bases outside gene matches: 10. CDR1 and CDR2 (germline): SGHRS, YFSETQ. For the CDR3, the DNA is TGCGCCAGCAGCGCACCGGGACAGGGGCCCTCCGAGCAGTACTTC. The encoded protein is CASSAPGQGPSEQYF.

The CDR3 DNA follows: TGTGCCAGCAGAAAGCCCGCTCAAGGAGTTGGAAACACCATATATTTT. Its translation: CASRKPAQGVGNTIYF. This chain links TRBV28 with TRBJ1-3; D gene unclear. The CDR3 extends over 16 amino acids. V was pared by 6 bases and J by 3 bases, with 18 bases between. Germline assignment: CDR1 MDHEN and CDR2 SYDVKM.

In the case of this clone: Other DNA sequences in the same sample also yield this CDR3. The rearrangement joins TRBV3-1 (or the pseudogene TRBV3-2) to TRBJ1-2, with TRBD1 matching over 7 bases. Per germline, CDR1 LGHDT and CDR2 YNNKEL (reference sequence). The V and J ends lost 4 bases and 4 bases, in that order; junction bases with no gene match: 3. This CDR3 is built from 13 residues. The CDR3 spells CASSPRQGYGYTF. CDR3 nucleotides: TGTGCCAGCAGCCCTCGACAGGGCTATGGCTACACCTTC.

This clone was observed once. The chain uses TRBV28 and TRBJ1-2, with TRBD1 matching 9 bases. The germline gives CDR1 MDHEN, CDR2 SYDVKM. The CDR3 length is 13 residues. V lost 2 bases, J lost 10 bases, and 5 bases stayed unmatched. CDR3 sequence reads: CASSLGTGLVYTF. CDR3 in DNA: TGTGCCAGCAGTTTAGGGACAGGGTTGGTCTACACCTTC.

This clone is a singleton in its sample. The rearrangement joins TRBV9 to TRBJ1-2; the D gene is possibly TRBD1 (5 bases). This CDR3 has 13 amino acids. V was trimmed by 4 bases and J by 8 bases, leaving 15 bases between them. Germline assignment: CDR1 SGDLS and CDR2 YYNGEE. The CDR3 DNA is TGTGCCAGCAGCCCGGAGGACGGGGGGGGCTACACCTTC. Amino acid sequence: CASSPEDGGGYTF.

The V and J genes are TRBV19 and TRBJ1-1; D is undetermined. Trimming removed 9 bases from V and 2 bases from J, with 16 bases in between. The CDR3 runs 14 residues. CDR1 LNHDA and CDR2 SQIVND come from the germline V gene (reference sequence). As DNA, the CDR3 is TGTGCCAGCGGTTGGCCTATAGGTAACACTGAAGCTTTCTTT. Translating gives CASGWPIGNTEAFF.

Comment on this clone: A junction boundary mismatches the germline segment, possibly from a read error. The V and J genes are TRBV2 and TRBJ2-3; weak D call: TRBD1 (6 bases). Per the germline V gene, CDR1 is SNHLY and CDR2 is FYNNEI. The CDR3 consists of 9 residues. CDR3 amino acids: CASSKTGNF. CDR3 bases: TGTGCCAGCAGTAAAACAGGGAATTTT.

The chain couples TRBV29-1 to TRBJ2-7; the match to TRBD1 covers 8 bases. Germline V gives CDR1 SQVTM, CDR2 ANQGSEA. The CDR3 consists of 13 residues. The V and J ends lost 6 bases and 6 bases, in that order; junction bases with no gene match: 10. The CDR3, as DNA: TGCAGCGTGCCCGGGACAGGTCACCGCGAGCAGTACTTC. The encoded protein is CSVPGTGHREQYF.

The rearrangement joins TRBV29-1 to TRBJ2-1; 7 nucleotides align to TRBD2. The CDR3 is 15 residues long. The trim removed 5 bases at V and 8 bases at J, leaving 15 bases unmatched. Germline CDR1 reads SQVTM; CDR2 reads ANQGSEA. The CDR3 loop is CSVLLGAGALDEQFF. For the CDR3, the DNA is TGCAGCGTTCTCCTTGGGGCGGGAGCGTTGGATGAGCAGTTCTTC.

The CDR3 reads CASNREGRYGYTF. DNA for the CDR3: TGTGCCAGCAATCGTGAAGGGAGGTATGGCTACACCTTC. This chain connects TRBV12-3 or TRBV12-4 to TRBJ1-2; D is unclear. This CDR3 has 13 residues. With 7 bases removed from V and 5 bases from J, the gap between germline ends came to 14 bases.